One and the same sample provided the 14 T cell receptor beta chains below, sequenced in a study of CD8+ T cells in alopecia areata (dated by TCRdb to the late 2010s). Reading the label with the study, this specimen's time point is: more than three weeks on oral tofacitinib. Taken with the paper, the label for treatment or condition translates to: oral pan-JAK inhibitor, 5-10 mg twice daily. The method behind the library was the immunoSEQ multiplex PCR assay. RNA was extracted from all samples and reverse transcribed into cDNA, which served as template for TCR sequencing. Drawn from immuneACCESS, this table holds only the in-frame rearrangements with V and J called that TCRdb kept. Clones are partly lost; checked studies trace under half to an unresolved V gene and leave the rest unexplained. Across this sample there are over 120,000 clones, with 54% seen only once. Around 15% of the sample is taken by the ten largest.

The sample consisted of CD8+ T cells sorted from blood, taken at week 4, from a patient treated with tofacitinib. The source of these receptors is a human donor with alopecia areata.

This clone has a handful of counts. V and J are TRBV4-2 and TRBJ2-3, with TRBD2 matching over 14 bases. CDR3 length: 15 residues. The V gene's germline CDR1 is LGHNA and CDR2 YNFKEQ. After removal of 4 bases from V and 4 bases from J, the junction contained 1 base not matched to a gene. The CDR3 region has the DNA TGTGCCAGCAGCCGGACTAGCGGGGGGCCAGATACGCAGTATTTT. Protein: CASSRTSGGPDTQYF.

V usage is TRBV30 and J usage is TRBJ2-5; either TRBD1 or TRBD2 may fit D (5 bases each). The germline CDR1 and CDR2 sequences are GTSNPN and SVGIG (reference sequence). There are 14 residues in the CDR3. Trimming shortened V by 0 bases and J by 8 bases, and 16 bases separated the two germline ends. This CDR3 is CAWSVKGLGTTQYF. CDR3 bases: TGTGCCTGGAGTGTAAAGGGGTTGGGGACCACCCAGTACTTC. The full variable domain, with the rest looked up from reference TRBV30 and TRBJ2-5, is SQTIHQWPATLVQPVGSPLSLECTVEGTSNPNLYWYRQAAGRGLQLLFYSVGIGQISSEVPQNLSASRPQDRQFILSSKKLLLSDSGFYLCAWSVKGLGTTQYFGPGTRLLVL.

This clone was seen a few times. The chain combines TRBV6-6 with TRBJ2-7, with 7 bases aligning to TRBD1. This CDR3 has 16 amino acids. V lost 5 bases, J lost 0 bases, and 10 bases stayed unmatched. Germline values: CDR1 MNHNY, CDR2 SVGAGI (reference sequence). The DNA for the CDR3 is TGTGCCAGCAGTACCACTAGGACAGGCTTCTCCTACGAGCAGTACTTC. This sequence encodes CASSTTRTGFSYEQYF.

The table lists this clone with many counts. The genes are TRBV11-2 and TRBJ2-7; D is unresolved. V was trimmed by 2 bases and J by 6 bases, leaving 8 bases between them. The CDR3 is 12 amino acids. The germline CDR1 and CDR2 sequences are SGHAT and FQNNGV. This CDR3 is CASSLSPFEQYF. The DNA for the CDR3 is TGTGCCAGCAGCTTATCTCCCTTCGAGCAGTACTTC.

The rearrangement links TRBV6-1 to TRBJ2-7, with D possibly TRBD2 on 6 matching bases. Trimming pared 6 bases from V and 7 bases from J, leaving 13 bases between. This CDR3 comprises 12 residues. Per germline, CDR1 MNHNS and CDR2 SASEGT. This CDR3 is CASRIDRGEQYF. For the CDR3, the DNA is TGTGCCAGCAGGATAGATCGGGGGGAGCAGTACTTC.

The CDR3 nucleotides read TGTGCCAGCAATACAGGGAACACTGAAGCTTTCTTT. Amino acids: CASNTGNTEAFF. The chain uses TRBV6-6 and TRBJ1-1; D is possibly TRBD1 (5 bases). Germline V gene sequence: CDR1 MNHNY, CDR2 SVGAGI (reference sequence). This CDR3 contains 12 residues. V lost 7 bases and J 1 base, leaving 7 bases between the germline ends.

The chain carries TRBV27 and TRBJ2-3; TRBD1 matches at 9 bases. Trimming at V came to 4 bases and at J to 5 bases, leaving 4 bases not matched to a gene. From germline, CDR1 is MNHEY and CDR2 SMNVEV (reference sequence). CDR3 length equals 14 residues. The CDR3 protein is CASSSGTGRDTQYF. The CDR3, as DNA: TGTGCCAGCAGTTCGGGGACAGGGCGAGATACGCAGTATTTT.

This chain connects TRBV7-2 to TRBJ2-3, with D perhaps TRBD1 or TRBD2 (5 bases each). Germline V CDR1 and CDR2: SGHTA, FQGNSA. There are 15 residues in the CDR3. Deletions cut 5 bases from V and 0 bases from J, with 12 bases between. CDR3 loop: CASSPGTSSTDTQYF. The DNA of the CDR3 is TGTGCCAGCAGCCCGGGGACGAGTAGCACAGATACGCAGTATTTT.

This chain connects TRBV29-1 to TRBJ2-7; unclear D gene. CDR3 length: 13 amino acids. Looked up from germline, CDR1 is SQVTM and CDR2 is ANQGSEA. Trimming pared 0 bases from V and 0 bases from J, leaving 6 bases between. The CDR3 loop reads CSVEDQISYEQYF. The CDR3 bases are TGCAGCGTTGAAGATCAGATCTCCTACGAGCAGTACTTC.

This chain joins TRBV4-1 and TRBJ2-7; TRBD1 might be the D (6 bases). Trimming removed 5 bases at V and 2 bases at J, with 16 bases between. The CDR3 length is 15 residues. The V gene's germline CDR1 is MGHRA and CDR2 YSYEKL. The CDR3 DNA is TGCGCCAGCAGCACATCGACAGGATCCCCCTACGAGCAGTACTTC. This encodes CASSTSTGSPYEQYF.

This chain joins TRBV6-5 and TRBJ2-2, with unresolved D. The CDR3 consists of 15 residues. CDR1 and CDR2 from the germline V gene are MNHEY and SVGAGI. Trimming removed 2 bases from V and 7 bases from J, with 14 bases in between. The CDR3 reads CASSYAVVNGGELFF. DNA for the CDR3: TGTGCCAGCAGTTACGCGGTAGTTAACGGCGGGGAGCTGTTTTTT.

The chain recombines TRBV6-5 with TRBJ1-4; 9 positions agree with TRBD1. CDR3 length equals 14 residues. The junction had 5 bases not matched to a gene; V was cut back by 5 bases and J by 7 bases. The germline V gene has CDR1 MNHEY and CDR2 SVGAGI. CDR3 DNA sequence: TGTGCCAGCAGTAACGGGACAGGGTTTGAAAAACTGTTTTTT. It encodes CASSNGTGFEKLFF.

The J gene is TRBJ1-5, the V gene TRBV2, with unresolved D. Trimming removed 6 bases from V and 4 bases from J, with 10 bases in between. In germline, CDR1 is SNHLY, CDR2 FYNNEI. The CDR3 is made up of 13 amino acids. The CDR3 DNA reads TGTGCCAGCAGCTTGACGGGAAATCAGCCCCAGCATTTT. It encodes CASSLTGNQPQHF.

This clone was seen more than once but under ten times. The rearrangement joins TRBV12-5 to TRBJ2-2; D remains ambiguous. The CDR3 length is 12 residues. Trimming pared 5 bases from V and 4 bases from J, leaving 5 bases between. Germline V gives CDR1 LGHNT, CDR2 FRNRAP. CDR3 sequence reads: CASGIATGELFF. The CDR3 bases are TGTGCTAGTGGTATTGCCACCGGGGAGCTGTTTTTT.